This T cell receptor beta chain is from a study of PD-L1 blockade in urothelial cancer. Synthetically made TCR analog templates were put into each PCR as spikes. TCRdb's copy holds only in-frame clones and misses some; the assay was immunoSEQ multiplex PCR. The sample lists about 30,000 clones, roughly 80% occurring once. Sequences were derived from PBMCs, sampled around atezolizumab (anti-PD-L1) treatment. This TCR was recovered from a man in his forties or fifties with urothelial cancer.

The CDR3 nucleotides read TGTGCCAGCAAGGGCCCGGGACAGGCGAACTATGGCTACACCTTC. It encodes CASKGPGQANYGYTF. The V gene is TRBV6-5, the J gene TRBJ1-2; 8 bases align to TRBD1. The V gene end was trimmed by 7 bases and the J gene end by 2 bases; junction bases not matched to a gene: 9. The CDR3 runs to 15 residues. Germline V CDR1 and CDR2: MNHEY, SVGAGI.